A single TCR beta chain is shown here with its context. The data derive from a study of blood T cell repertoires in COVID-19. Background on the study: PBMCs, B-cell-depleted T cells, or T cells provided the cDNA or gDNA that made up the material.

CDR3 length: 12 residues. V gave up 3 bases and J gave up 1 base, with 3 bases separating them. CDR1 MDHEN and CDR2 SYDVKM come from the germline V gene. The table came from immunoSEQ multiplex PCR; TCRdb's copy has only in-frame clones and leaves some out. This table holds about 150,000 clones, 65% to 90% found once. This clonotype was sampled from a man between 65 and 85 years old with acute or convalescent COVID-19. This rearrangement joins TRBV28 to TRBJ1-1; no definite D call. Source material: peripheral blood. CDR3 nucleotides: TGTGCCAGCAGTTTGCGGAACACTGAAGCTTTCTTT. It encodes CASSLRNTEAFF.